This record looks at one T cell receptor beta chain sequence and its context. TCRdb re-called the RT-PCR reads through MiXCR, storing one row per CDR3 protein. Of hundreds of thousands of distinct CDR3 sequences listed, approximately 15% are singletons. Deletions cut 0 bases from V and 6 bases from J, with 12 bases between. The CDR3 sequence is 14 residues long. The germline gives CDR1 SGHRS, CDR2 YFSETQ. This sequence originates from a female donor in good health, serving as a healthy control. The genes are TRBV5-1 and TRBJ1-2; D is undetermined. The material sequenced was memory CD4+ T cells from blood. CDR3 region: CASSLGGSPHGYTF. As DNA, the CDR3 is TGCGCCAGCAGCTTGGGCGGGTCTCCTCATGGCTACACCTTC.